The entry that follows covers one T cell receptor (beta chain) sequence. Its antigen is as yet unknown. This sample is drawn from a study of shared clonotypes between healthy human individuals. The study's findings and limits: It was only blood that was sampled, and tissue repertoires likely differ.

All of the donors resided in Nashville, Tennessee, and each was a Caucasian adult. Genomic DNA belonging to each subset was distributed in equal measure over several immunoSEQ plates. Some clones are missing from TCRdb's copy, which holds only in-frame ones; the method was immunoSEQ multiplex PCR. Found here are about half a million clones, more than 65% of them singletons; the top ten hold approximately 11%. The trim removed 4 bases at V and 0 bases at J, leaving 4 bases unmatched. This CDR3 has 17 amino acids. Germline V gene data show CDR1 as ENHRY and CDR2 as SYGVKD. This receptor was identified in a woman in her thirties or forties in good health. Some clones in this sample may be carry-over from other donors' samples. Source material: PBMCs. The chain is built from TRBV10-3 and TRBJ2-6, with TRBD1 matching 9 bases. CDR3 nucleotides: TGTGCCATCAGTGGGACAGGGGCTATCTCTGGGGCCAACGTCCTGACTTTC. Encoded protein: CAISGTGAISGANVLTF.